What follows are 15 T cell receptor beta chains derived from one specimen sequenced in a study of monozygotic twins with cystic fibrosis. Clones were read by immunoSEQ multiplex PCR, and TCRdb kept only the in-frame ones, dropping some. Among 30,000 to 35,000 clones listed, approximately 72% were seen once. The sequencing sample was made of blood. The receptors derive from a girl aged 5 to 17 with cystic fibrosis.

The V gene is TRBV7-2, the J gene TRBJ2-7; TRBD2 matches at 7 bases. This CDR3 has 14 amino acids. Unmatched junction bases numbered 5, after V lost 3 bases and J lost 3 bases. Germline values: CDR1 SGHTA, CDR2 FQGNSA. CDR3 residues: CASSFPGGRYEQYF. Here the CDR3 DNA reads TGTGCCAGCAGCTTCCCGGGAGGACGCTACGAGCAGTACTTC.

The V and J genes are TRBV30 and TRBJ2-2; D is perhaps TRBD1 (6 bases). The CDR3 runs 14 residues. Trimming removed 4 bases from V and 1 base from J, with 10 bases in between. Germline loops: CDR1 GTSNPN, CDR2 SVGIG (reference sequence). CDR3 nucleotides: TGTGCCTGGAATATGGGACAGAACACCGGGGAGCTGTTTTTT. It is translated as CAWNMGQNTGELFF.

This clone was observed once. V is TRBV29-1 and J is TRBJ2-1; 9 nucleotides agree with TRBD2. Germline V gene sequence: CDR1 SQVTM, CDR2 ANQGSEA. The CDR3 extends over 16 amino acids. Losses at the gene ends were 1 base for V and 8 bases for J; bases not matched to a gene: 12. CDR3 residues: CSVEAGIAGALDEQFF. The DNA of the CDR3 is TGCAGCGTTGAAGCGGGGATAGCGGGAGCACTAGATGAGCAGTTCTTC.

The J gene is TRBJ2-7, the V gene TRBV30; unclear D gene. Germline V CDR1 and CDR2: GTSNPN, SVGIG (reference sequence). The CDR3 loop spans 12 amino acids. V was cut by 2 bases and J by 5 bases, with 10 bases left in between. The CDR3 region is CAWSSNRDEQYF. The CDR3 DNA reads as TGTGCCTGGAGTTCCAATAGGGACGAGCAGTACTTC.

This chain uses TRBV4-3 with TRBJ1-2; D might be TRBD1 (5 bases). Germline CDR1 reads LGHNA; CDR2 reads YSLEER. This CDR3 has 15 amino acids. V dropped 0 bases and J dropped 4 bases, with 12 bases sitting between them. The chain's CDR3 is CASSQDVREAYGYTF. In DNA, the CDR3 is TGCGCCAGCAGCCAAGACGTCAGGGAGGCCTATGGCTACACCTTC.

V and J are TRBV10-3 and TRBJ2-5; 7 nucleotides match TRBD2. CDR3 size: 14 residues. V dropped 5 bases and J dropped 5; count of bases not matched to a gene: 8. Germline V gene sequence: CDR1 ENHRY, CDR2 SYGVKD. This chain's CDR3 is CAISTGGGGETQYF. The CDR3, as DNA: TGTGCCATCAGTACGGGAGGAGGAGGGGAGACCCAGTACTTC.

This chain links TRBV15 with TRBJ2-4; D unresolved. Trimming stripped 2 bases from V and 0 bases from J, with 17 bases between. CDR1 is LNHNV, CDR2 YYDKDF, per germline (reference sequence). The CDR3 loop spans 18 amino acids. The CDR3 DNA is TGTGCCACCAGCAGACAACTCCAGGTGGCGGTAGCCAAAAACATTCAGTACTTC. Its protein product is CATSRQLQVAVAKNIQYF.

This clone was counted only a few times. The CDR3 nucleotides are TGCAGTGCCGGGGAGGGATCGCATGCTTTCTTT. Amino acids: CSAGEGSHAFF. This rearrangement joins TRBV20-1 to TRBJ1-1; D is uncertain. Per the germline V gene, CDR1 is DFQATT and CDR2 is SNEGSKA (reference sequence). The CDR3 sequence is 11 residues long. Trimming stripped 6 bases from V and 11 bases from J, with 16 bases between.

In its sample, this clone was seen a few times. V and J are TRBV7-2 and TRBJ1-2; D gene unclear. Trimming cost V 5 bases and J 6 bases, with 19 bases left between them. Germline loops: CDR1 SGHTA, CDR2 FQGNSA. This CDR3 is 15 amino acids long. The CDR3 DNA sequence: TGTGCCAGCAGCCCAGCGGGATCCCGGACGCATGGCTACACCTTC. Residues: CASSPAGSRTHGYTF.

The rearrangement links TRBV7-2 to TRBJ2-1; 13 nucleotides match TRBD2. Per the germline V gene, CDR1 is SGHTA and CDR2 is FQGNSA. The CDR3 runs 15 residues. V was pared by 3 bases and J by 8 bases, with 4 bases of the junction left unmatched. The CDR3 loop is CASSLTSGRHDEQFF. The CDR3, as DNA: TGTGCCAGCAGCTTGACTAGCGGGAGGCACGATGAGCAGTTCTTC.

The chain links TRBV18 to TRBJ2-1; 15 bases agree with TRBD2. V trimming: 3 bases; J trimming: 4 bases; junction bases outside the gene matches: 7. Germline V gene lookup returns CDR1 KGHSH and CDR2 LQKENI. The CDR3 is 18 residues long. The CDR3 nucleotides read TGTGCCAGCTCACCGCCTGGGACTAGCGGGAGGTCATACAATGAGCAGTTCTTC. Translated: CASSPPGTSGRSYNEQFF.

The chain joins TRBV4-3 to TRBJ2-1; D not certain. Trimming stripped 0 bases from V and 5 bases from J, with 17 bases between. The germline gives CDR1 LGHNA, CDR2 YSLEER. The CDR3 contains 17 residues. This CDR3 reads CASSQDWEPPKNNEQFF. The CDR3 region has the DNA TGCGCCAGCAGCCAAGATTGGGAACCCCCCAAAAACAATGAGCAGTTCTTC.

The genes are TRBV7-2 and TRBJ1-2, with D perhaps matching TRBD1 (5 bases). CDR1 and CDR2 from the germline V gene are SGHTA and FQGNSA. This CDR3 contains 15 residues. Deletions cut 0 bases from V and 2 bases from J, with 10 bases between. The CDR3 here is CASSLALGPNYGYTF. CDR3 DNA: TGTGCCAGCAGCTTAGCGCTGGGACCGAACTATGGCTACACCTTC.

This chain uses TRBV30 with TRBJ2-2; 11 bases agree with TRBD2. V shed 4 bases and J 3 bases; nucleotides not matched to a gene: 10. Germline V gene lookup returns CDR1 GTSNPN and CDR2 SVGIG (reference sequence). The CDR3 extends over 17 amino acids. In DNA form, the CDR3 reads TGTGCCTGGACGTTCCCGCTAGCGGGAGGAGACACCGGGGAGCTGTTTTTT. Protein sequence: CAWTFPLAGGDTGELFF.

The V call is TRBV12-5, the J call TRBJ2-2, with D possibly called TRBD1 or TRBD2 (5 bases each). This CDR3 is 14 amino acids long. The germline gives CDR1 LGHNT, CDR2 FRNRAP. With 2 bases removed from V and 4 bases from J, the gap between germline ends came to 8 bases. The CDR3 region is CASGLQGPTGELFF. CDR3 sequence (DNA): TGTGCTAGTGGTTTGCAGGGACCCACCGGGGAGCTGTTTTTT.